This record covers a single T cell receptor beta chain. Antigen: not known. A junction boundary mismatches the germline segment, possibly from a read error. The DNA ends 3 residues before the CDR3 does, and the rest of the CDR3 is filled in from the germline J gene. The CDR3 contains 11 residues. Germline assignment: CDR1 SEHNR and CDR2 FQNEAQ (reference sequence). The entry originates in a study of T cell clonality in common variable immunodeficiency. Data came from immunoSEQ multiplex PCR; TCRdb stores just in-frame clones and leaves some out. The sample presents 30,000 to 40,000 clones, none singletons. Study-level points and caveats: Reportedly, TCR beta sequences from common variable immunodeficiency showed fewer deletions and N-nucleotide insertions. CVID subjects had higher TCRbeta clonality than healthy controls, most marked in about a third. CVID patient heterogeneity limited repertoire-clinical complication correlations.

The clonotype was recovered from a human donor with common variable immunodeficiency. Sample: peripheral blood mononuclear cells. This chain links TRBV7-9 with TRBJ1-1; 7 bases align to TRBD1. This CDR3 is CSSSGQAGAFF. The CDR3 bases that were read are TGTTCCAGCAGCGGACAGGCGGGA.